The clone carrying this TCR beta chain was seen many times. This entry is derived from a study of spatial heterogeneity in lung cancer. At the level of the study: Those follow-up PBMC samples that were available underwent sequencing, at a median interval of around two years following resection.

From the 5' RACE reads, TCRdb called clonotypes with MiXCR, one entry per CDR3 protein. Of under 150,000 distinct CDR3 sequences listed, more than 10% are singletons. V was cut by 2 bases and J by 6 bases, with 13 bases left in between. Per the germline V gene, CDR1 is MRHNA and CDR2 is SNTAGT. The CDR3 totals 14 residues. The time point: blood at routine non-recurrence follow-up after resection. No cells were sorted before sequencing. The whole RNA sequenced was extracted from tumor, nontumor lung or frozen PBMC. This sample comprised PBMCs, obtained at follow-up. This sequence joins TRBV6-4 and TRBJ1-2, with D tentatively TRBD1 (6 bases). This receptor was identified in a male donor with early-stage non-small cell lung cancer. The CDR3 protein is CASSDRGQVNGYTF. In DNA form, the CDR3 reads TGTGCCAGCAGTGACCGGGGACAAGTCAATGGCTACACCTTC.